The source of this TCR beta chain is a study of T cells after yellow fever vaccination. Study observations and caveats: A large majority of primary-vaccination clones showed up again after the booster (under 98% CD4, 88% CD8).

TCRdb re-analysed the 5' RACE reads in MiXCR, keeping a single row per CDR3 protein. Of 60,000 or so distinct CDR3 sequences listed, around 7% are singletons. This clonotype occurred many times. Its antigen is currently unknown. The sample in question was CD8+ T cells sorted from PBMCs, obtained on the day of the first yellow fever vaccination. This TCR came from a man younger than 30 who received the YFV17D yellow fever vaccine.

CDR3 protein: CASSLQPGRLYEQYF. Here the CDR3 DNA reads TGTGCCAGCAGTCTCCAGCCTGGACGGCTCTACGAGCAGTACTTC. The V gene is TRBV6-1, the J gene TRBJ2-7; D gene uncertain. CDR1 MNHNS and CDR2 SASEGT come from the germline V gene. With 5 bases removed from V and 3 bases from J, the gap between germline ends came to 17 bases. The CDR3 is made up of 15 amino acids.